These 14 T cell receptor beta chains share one sample of origin, sequenced in a study of T cell clones after liver transplantation. The table came from immunoSEQ multiplex PCR; TCRdb's copy has only in-frame clones and leaves some out. This table holds more than 95,000 clones, 82% found once. Here the sequenced sample was CD4+ T cells from blood, taken before liver transplant. Receptors were obtained from a human donor who received a liver transplant.

This clone was recorded a few times. J is TRBJ1-6 and V is TRBV5-4; perhaps TRBD1 as D (5 bases). V was pared by 0 bases and J by 9 bases, with 13 bases between. Germline V CDR1 and CDR2: SGHNT, YYREEE (reference sequence). CDR3 length: 15 amino acids. Here the CDR3 DNA reads TGTGCCAGCAGCTTGGAACCGGGGCCGGGTTCACCCCTCCACTTT. It translates to CASSLEPGPGSPLHF.

The chain uses TRBV30 and TRBJ2-5; no reliable D call. This CDR3 is built from 11 residues. V was pared by 0 bases and J by 5 bases, with 4 bases between. Germline V gene data show CDR1 as GTSNPN and CDR2 as SVGIG (reference sequence). In DNA, the CDR3 is TGTGCCTGGAGTGTCGGGGAGACCCAGTACTTC. Amino acids: CAWSVGETQYF. The entire variable domain, with the rest obtained from reference TRBV30 and TRBJ2-5, is as follows: SQTIHQWPATLVQPVGSPLSLECTVEGTSNPNLYWYRQAAGRGLQLLFYSVGIGQISSEVPQNLSASRPQDRQFILSSKKLLLSDSGFYLCAWSVGETQYFGPGTRLLVL.

J is TRBJ2-5 and V is TRBV5-4; 8 bases fit TRBD1. This CDR3 spans 15 amino acids. The J segment lost 3 bases and the V segment lost 5 bases, leaving 9 bases of the junction unmatched. CDR1 is SGHNT and CDR2 is YYREEE in the germline V gene (reference sequence). CDR3 residues: CASRSGQENKETQYF. Here the CDR3 DNA reads TGTGCCAGCAGGTCGGGACAGGAGAATAAAGAGACCCAGTACTTC.

The rearrangement joins TRBV5-1 to TRBJ1-2, with 10 bases identical to TRBD1. Germline V gene sequence: CDR1 SGHRS, CDR2 YFSETQ. J gave up 8 bases and V 2 bases, and 6 bases lay outside the gene matches. This CDR3 contains 14 residues. The CDR3 DNA is TGCGCCAGCAGCTTAGGGGGACAGGGGCTCGGCTACACCTTC. Protein sequence: CASSLGGQGLGYTF. Full variable domain (rest looked up from reference TRBV5-1 and TRBJ1-2): KAGVTQTPRYLIKTRGQQVTLSCSPISGHRSVSWYQQTPGQGLQFLFEYFSETQRNKGNFPGRFSGRQFSNSRSEMNVSTLELGDSALYLCASSLGGQGLGYTFGSGTRLTVV.

The chain couples TRBV25-1 to TRBJ1-2, with TRBD1 matching 10 bases. Per the germline V gene, CDR1 is MGHDK and CDR2 is SYGVNS. J lost 7 bases, V lost 5 bases, and 10 bases had no gene match. The CDR3 is 15 amino acids. Here the CDR3 DNA reads TGTGCCAGCAGTCCTACCGGGACAGGGGCTTCTGGCTACACCTTC. It encodes CASSPTGTGASGYTF.

This clone came up once. The rearrangement joins TRBV7-9 to TRBJ2-3; a possible D gene is TRBD1 (5 bases). In germline, CDR1 is SEHNR, CDR2 FQNEAQ (reference sequence). The CDR3 covers 16 residues. Deletions cut 5 bases from V and 2 bases from J, with 17 bases between. The CDR3 sequence: CASSPKRGRDTDTQYF. As DNA, the CDR3 is TGTGCCAGCAGCCCCAAAAGGGGAAGAGACACAGATACGCAGTATTTT.

The chain uses TRBV5-1 and TRBJ2-7; 9 bases are shared with TRBD1. The germline gives CDR1 SGHRS, CDR2 YFSETQ. CDR3 size: 16 residues. Trimming took 2 bases from V and 3 from J; bases not matched to a gene: 9. CDR3 protein: CASSFRTGTGSYEQYF. The DNA for the CDR3 is TGCGCCAGCAGCTTCAGGACAGGGACAGGGAGCTACGAGCAGTACTTC.

This rearrangement joins TRBV2 to TRBJ1-4; TRBD1 might be the D (6 bases). V was shortened by 3 bases and J by 7 bases, with 15 bases between the two germline ends. Germline assignment: CDR1 SNHLY and CDR2 FYNNEI. The CDR3 sequence is 15 residues long. CDR3 sequence (DNA): TGTGCCAGCAGTGAGGCCCAGGGGCCAGGTGAAAAACTGTTTTTT. Encoded protein: CASSEAQGPGEKLFF. The full variable domain, in which reference TRBV2 and TRBJ1-4 provide the parts outside the CDR3, is EPEVTQTPSHQVTQMGQEVILRCVPISNHLYFYWYRQILGQKVEFLVSFYNNEISEKSEIFDDQFSVERPDGSNFTLKIRSTKLEDSAMYFCASSEAQGPGEKLFFGSGTQLSVL.

The chain employs TRBV6-6 and TRBJ1-1; D unresolved. CDR1 and CDR2 (germline): MNHNY, SVGAGI (reference sequence). This CDR3 spans 14 amino acids. Deletions cut 4 bases from V and 5 bases from J, with 14 bases between. The CDR3 DNA is TGTGCCAGCAGTTCCGGACCACTCCAAACTGAAGCTTTCTTT. Its translation is CASSSGPLQTEAFF.

The chain combines TRBV7-7 with TRBJ2-1, with 7 positions matching TRBD1. Germline V lookup: CDR1 SSHAT, CDR2 FNYEAQ (reference sequence). The CDR3 is 15 residues long. The trim removed 5 bases at V and 0 bases at J, leaving 4 bases unmatched. This CDR3 is CASSPDRDSYNEQFF. In DNA, the CDR3 is TGTGCCAGCAGCCCAGACAGGGACTCCTACAATGAGCAGTTCTTC. The full variable domain, in which reference TRBV7-7 and TRBJ2-1 provide the parts outside the CDR3, is GAGVSQSPRYKVTKRGQDVTLRCDPISSHATLYWYQQALGQGPEFLTYFNYEAQPDKSGLPSDRFSAERPEGSISTLTIQRTEQRDSAMYRCASSPDRDSYNEQFFGPGTRLTVL.

This clone came up a few times. CDR3 DNA sequence: TGCGCCAGCAGCCCCTTTTGGGGTCAAGAGACCCAGTACTTC. Its protein product is CASSPFWGQETQYF. The rearrangement uses TRBV5-1 and TRBJ2-5; D remains unclear. Germline V lookup: CDR1 SGHRS, CDR2 YFSETQ. Deletions cut 4 bases from V and 2 bases from J, with 12 bases between. The length of the CDR3 is 14 residues.

The CDR3 here is CASSMGNRGSSGYEQYF. The CDR3 bases are TGTGCCAGTAGTATGGGAAATAGGGGGAGTTCAGGCTACGAGCAGTACTTC. V is TRBV19 and J is TRBJ2-7, with D perhaps matching TRBD1 (6 bases). This CDR3 region has 17 residues. V dropped 3 bases and J dropped 3 bases, with 21 bases sitting between them. The germline CDR1 and CDR2 sequences are LNHDA and SQIVND (reference sequence).

The V call is TRBV1, the J call TRBJ2-2. TRBV1 constitutes a pseudogene. There are 13 residues in the CDR3. The CDR3 spells CTSSQEGTGELFF. The CDR3, as DNA: TGCACCAGCAGCCAAGAGGGGACCGGGGAGCTGTTTTTT.

The chain employs TRBV25-1 and TRBJ1-1; maybe TRBD1 (5 bases). With 4 bases removed from V and 10 bases from J, the gap between germline ends came to 16 bases. The CDR3 contains 13 residues. Germline assignment: CDR1 MGHDK and CDR2 SYGVNS. CDR3 protein: CASSVLLGQAAFF. For the CDR3, the DNA is TGTGCCAGCAGTGTCCTCCTGGGGCAAGCAGCTTTCTTT. The full variable domain, its missing parts supplied by reference TRBV25-1 and TRBJ1-1, is EADIYQTPRYLVIGTGKKITLECSQTMGHDKMYWYQQDPGMELHLIHYSYGVNSTEKGDLSSESTVSRIRTEHFPLTLESARPSHTSQYLCASSVLLGQAAFFGQGTRLTVV.